The entry below describes one T cell receptor beta chain. This clone's antigen is unknown. Library construction relied on 5' RACE. For each TCR library, 3,000 to 3,500 ng of total RNA was used. For each sample, cDNA synthesis with SMARTScribe reverse transcriptase was split into eight separate reactions. During cDNA synthesis, unique molecular identifiers containing a 6-nucleotide sample barcode were introduced by template switching. TCRalpha and TCRbeta cDNA was amplified in two nested PCRs of 16 and 9 cycles, and bead purification was carried out after each PCR. Before amplification, cDNA was treated with uracil DNA-glycosylase and purified using the QIAquick PCR purification kit. The second PCR was the step at which Illumina TruSeq-compatible adapters and sample-specific barcodes were added. Library quality and concentration were assessed using TapeStation and Qubit, and 4.5 to 6.5 ng of each library was pooled. Sequencing of the pooled libraries was done on an Illumina HiSeq2500 single-index Rapid Run using custom sequencing primers and 2 x 100 bp reads. The authors processed their data as follows. MiGEC version 1.2.6 was used for UMI-based consensus assembly, which corrected PCR and sequencing errors. MiXCR version 2.1.1 was used for V(D)J alignment, clonotype assembly and CDR3 extraction. Gene usage, clonotype sharing and MAIT/NKT TCR abundance were normalised by analysing the top 1000, 10 000 and 20 000 clonotypes per sample. Diversity was computed as the inverse Simpson index with the vegan R package after downsampling to 27 000 UMIs. Paired Mann-Whitney U tests were applied to discordant twin pairs, and Benjamini-Hochberg correction was used for multiple testing. With the reads reprocessed by TCRdb, a single entry stands for each CDR3 protein sequence and no DNA is reported. The V and J calls come from TCRdb's annotation, not from the publication. The data table for this sample lists about 440,000 distinct CDR3 sequences. The ten largest account for roughly 2.2% of the sample.

This entry is derived from a study of monozygotic twins with inflammatory bowel disease (dated by TCRdb to about 2019). About the study as a whole: In total, about 30 monozygotic twin pairs made up the full study: 19 Danish pairs, all IBD-discordant, plus nine German pairs, of which four were IBD-concordant and five were IBD-discordant. The search for disease-associated traits relied mainly on comparing IBD patients with their genetically identical healthy co-twins within discordant pairs. Each individual had, on average, about 151 000 unique TCRalpha sequences and 181 000 unique TCRbeta sequences available for analysis. The research as a whole found: Measured by the inverse Simpson index, TCRbeta repertoire diversity was lower in IBD patients than in their healthy co-twins. Repertoire similarity did not differ between concordant and discordant twins, which could be due to limited statistical power. The results gave no support for a single strong signal or clonotype linked to IBD. Because patients were on differing immunosuppressive treatments, the repertoires may have picked up extra background noise and inter-individual variability. Compared with healthy twins, IBD patients shared fewer clonotypes with other individuals, and the difference was most pronounced in patients with signs of disease activity. Distinction between different T cell subtypes could not be achieved in the analysis.

CDR1 and CDR2 are read off the germline V gene (reference sequence) as SGHKS and YYEKEE. The CDR3 starts with the cysteine, ends with the phenylalanine, and has 16 residues. No DNA sequence was recorded. From each donor, an approximately 2.5 ml peripheral blood sample was collected into PAXgene tubes and kept at -80 degrees C. Without T cell sorting, total RNA was isolated from whole blood using the PAXgene blood miRNA kit on an automated QIAcube. Peripheral blood from monozygotic twin pairs who were concordant or discordant for inflammatory bowel disease underwent deep TCRalpha and TCRbeta repertoire profiling using unique molecular barcoding. Smoking habits were recorded for all twin pairs, and individuals were classified as current, former or never smokers.

Recombination joined TRBV5-5 with TRBJ1-4; the TCRdb D gene call, TRBD1, has no DNA to confirm it. Sequencing was carried out using blood. The receptor was isolated from a human donor with ulcerative colitis or Crohn's disease, or a healthy co-twin of an affected twin (not recorded which). The CDR3 loop reads CASSLVGTNRQEKLFF.